The present T cell receptor beta chain was sequenced within a study of T cell repertoires in cytomegalovirus infection. One entry per CDR3 protein results from TCRdb running MiXCR on the reads. Of 380,000 or so distinct CDR3 sequences in the sample, 34% were seen once. The germline V and J ends were trimmed by 2 bases and 3 bases, with 16 bases remaining between them. The CDR3 spans 16 residues. Germline CDR1 MNHEY, CDR2 SMNVEV (reference sequence). Comment on this clonotype: Its cognate antigen is unknown.

This specimen was cultured PBMCs, taken from culture after CMV antigen stimulation. This chain uses TRBV27 with TRBJ2-5, with D perhaps matching TRBD2 (6 bases). This receptor was identified in a human donor in good health (CMV status not recorded). Some clones in this sample may be carry-over from other donors' samples. The CDR3 DNA is TGTGCCAGCAGTTTAACTTGGAGGGCCAGCGAAGAGACCCAGTACTTC. Translating it yields CASSLTWRASEETQYF.